These 25 T cell receptor beta chains originate from one sample sequenced in a study of OX40 agonist ivuxolimab in advanced cancers. TCRdb's table, derived via immunoSEQ multiplex PCR, lists solely in-frame clones and lacks some. This table has approximately 75,000 clones, 75% to 85% appearing once. Sequencing used CD4+ or CD8+ T cells sorted from blood, obtained in a trial of the OX40 agonist ivuxolimab. Receptors originate from an adult with an advanced solid tumor such as melanoma, head and neck, liver or kidney cancer.

The chain joins TRBV9 to TRBJ2-2; no definite D call. CDR3 length: 17 residues. Germline V gene lookup returns CDR1 SGDLS and CDR2 YYNGEE. V gave up 0 bases and J gave up 4 bases, with 16 bases separating them. This CDR3 is CASSVEVRLAGTGELFF. The CDR3 DNA is TGTGCCAGCAGCGTAGAGGTCCGGCTGGCCGGCACCGGGGAGCTGTTTTTT.

The rearrangement joins TRBV18 to TRBJ1-1; 7 bases match TRBD1. This CDR3 has 15 residues. V lost 4 bases to trimming and J lost 2 bases; unmatched junction nucleotides: 7. Germline CDR1 reads KGHSH; CDR2 reads LQKENI. DNA for the CDR3: TGTGCCAGCTCACGACGACAGGGATACAACACTGAAGCTTTCTTT. The encoded protein is CASSRRQGYNTEAFF.

This clone was detected only a few times. The chain recombines TRBV30 with TRBJ1-4; D uncertain. The CDR3 runs 12 residues. Deletions cut 4 bases from V and 1 base from J, with 4 bases between. Germline CDR1 is GTSNPN and CDR2 is SVGIG (reference sequence). CDR3 DNA: TGTGCCTGGACGAGAACTAATGAAAAACTGTTTTTT. Translating it yields CAWTRTNEKLFF.

This CDR3 is CASSQGPGTDYNEQFF. The CDR3 coding sequence is TGCGCCAGCAGCCAAGGTCCCGGGACAGATTACAATGAGCAGTTCTTC. The chain is built from TRBV4-3 and TRBJ2-1; 7 nucleotides line up with TRBD1. This CDR3 is 16 amino acids long. With 1 base clipped from V and 4 bases from J, the junction kept 7 bases outside the gene matches. Germline CDR1 and CDR2: LGHNA and YSLEER.

In its sample, this clone was seen a few times. The V gene is TRBV5-1, the J gene TRBJ1-2; D gene ambiguous. Germline CDR1 is SGHRS and CDR2 is YFSETQ. The CDR3 has 14 amino acids. Trimming shortened V by 4 bases and J by 4 bases, and 14 bases separated the two germline ends. The CDR3 bases are TGCGCCAGCAGCCCCCTAGAGGCATTCTATGGCTACACCTTC. This translates into CASSPLEAFYGYTF.

V and J are TRBV11-2 and TRBJ2-7; 8 bases fit TRBD2. The junction had 13 bases not matched to a gene; V was cut back by 2 bases and J by 7 bases. The CDR3 is made up of 16 amino acids. Germline V gene lookup returns CDR1 SGHAT and CDR2 FQNNGV. CDR3 DNA: TGTGCCAGCAGCTTACTTTCCGGGACTAGTCGGCTGGAGCAGTACTTC. Protein: CASSLLSGTSRLEQYF.

The J gene is TRBJ2-2, the V gene TRBV11-2; TRBD1 or TRBD2 may be the D gene (5 bases each). Germline loops: CDR1 SGHAT, CDR2 FQNNGV. The V and J ends lost 5 bases and 1 base respectively, with 14 bases between them. The CDR3 loop spans 16 amino acids. CDR3 sequence (DNA): TGTGCCAGCAGCCCCGGGACCAACTGGAACACCGGGGAGCTGTTTTTT. Protein product: CASSPGTNWNTGELFF. Full variable domain (outside the CDR3, taken from reference TRBV11-2 and TRBJ2-2): EAGVAQSPRYKIIEKRQSVAFWCNPISGHATLYWYQQILGQGPKLLIQFQNNGVVDDSQLPKDRFSAERLKGVDSTLKIQPAKLEDSAVYLCASSPGTNWNTGELFFGEGSRLTVL.

The chain joins TRBV7-6 to TRBJ2-7, with a weak D call TRBD1 (7 bases). CDR1 is SGHVS, CDR2 FNYEAQ, per germline. CDR3 length equals 15 residues. The V end was cut by 2 bases, the J end by 3 bases, with 14 bases between. CDR3 DNA sequence: TGTGCCAGCAGCTTACGCCGACAGGGACTCTACGAGCAGTACTTC. Translating it yields CASSLRRQGLYEQYF.

This clone was picked up one time. The V and J genes are TRBV29-1 and TRBJ2-5; the match to TRBD2 covers 11 bases. V dropped 6 bases and J dropped 1; count of bases not matched to a gene: 7. The CDR3 is made up of 15 amino acids. CDR1 is SQVTM and CDR2 is ANQGSEA in the germline V gene. The CDR3 nucleotides read TGCAGCGTGGGAGGACTAGCGGGTTTCCAAGAGACCCAGTACTTC. Translation: CSVGGLAGFQETQYF. Filled out from reference TRBV29-1 and TRBJ2-5, the complete variable domain reads SAVISQKPSRDICQRGTSLTIQCQVDSQVTMMFWYRQQPGQSLTLIATANQGSEATYESGFVIDKFPISRPNLTFSTLTVSNMSPEDSSIYLCSVGGLAGFQETQYFGPGTRLLVL.

The CDR3 DNA sequence: TGCGCCAGCAGCTGGACTAGCGGCACAGATACGCAGTATTTT. It specifies CASSWTSGTDTQYF. The V call is TRBV5-1, the J call TRBJ2-3; 9 nucleotides line up with TRBD2. The V and J ends lost 3 bases and 1 base, in that order; junction bases with no gene match: 0. This CDR3 spans 14 amino acids. Germline CDR1 reads SGHRS; CDR2 reads YFSETQ.

The rearrangement uses TRBV19 and TRBJ1-3, with unresolved D. V lost 10 bases, J lost 0 bases, and 13 bases lay in between. Looked up from germline, CDR1 is LNHDA and CDR2 is SQIVND (reference sequence). This CDR3 region has 14 residues. The DNA of the CDR3 is TGTGCCACCCCGATGAGCCTCTCTGGAAACACCATATATTTT. It encodes CATPMSLSGNTIYF.

J is TRBJ2-1 and V is TRBV30; 8 nucleotides agree with TRBD2. V lost 2 bases to trimming and J lost 7 bases; unmatched junction nucleotides: 1. CDR3 length equals 12 residues. CDR1 is GTSNPN, CDR2 SVGIG, per germline (reference sequence). The CDR3 DNA reads TGTGCCTGGAGTCGGGGGGGGAATGAGCAGTTCTTC. Protein product: CAWSRGGNEQFF.

The V and J genes are TRBV19 and TRBJ2-3; TRBD2 matches 7 bases. V was clipped by 6 bases and J by 0 bases; unmatched bases: 6. CDR3 length: 15 amino acids. Germline CDR1 reads LNHDA; CDR2 reads SQIVND (reference sequence). The CDR3 protein is CASSPLAGSTDTQYF. As DNA, the CDR3 is TGTGCCAGTAGCCCTTTAGCGGGTAGCACAGATACGCAGTATTTT.

This rearrangement joins TRBV30 to TRBJ1-6; D is unresolved. CDR3 length: 14 amino acids. Germline V gives CDR1 GTSNPN, CDR2 SVGIG (reference sequence). Trimming pared 2 bases from V and 13 bases from J, leaving 18 bases between. The CDR3 reads CAWSTHKTGSPLHF. CDR3 bases: TGTGCCTGGAGTACCCACAAAACCGGCTCGCCCCTCCACTTT.

This chain links TRBV10-3 with TRBJ2-5; possibly TRBD2 for D (6 bases). CDR3 length: 13 residues. Germline V CDR1 and CDR2: ENHRY, SYGVKD. Trimming cost V 3 bases and J 11 bases, with 16 bases left between them. For the CDR3, the DNA is TGTGCCATCAGTGATCGGACCCCGGGGGAGCAGTACTTC. It specifies CAISDRTPGEQYF.

The chain recombines TRBV28 with TRBJ1-2; weak D call: TRBD1 (5 bases). Germline CDR1 reads MDHEN; CDR2 reads SYDVKM. Trimming removed 8 bases from V and 2 bases from J, with 6 bases in between. CDR3 length: 11 residues. CDR3 loop: CASGGNYGYTF. CDR3 nucleotide sequence: TGTGCCAGCGGGGGAAACTATGGCTACACCTTC.

The V and J genes are TRBV6-5 and TRBJ2-3; D tentatively fits TRBD1 or TRBD2 (5 bases each). The V gene's germline CDR1 is MNHEY and CDR2 SVGAGI. Trimming left V 0 bases short and J 4 bases short, with 11 bases between. This CDR3 spans 15 amino acids. The CDR3 DNA reads TGTGCCAGCAGTTACTCGTACGGGGCTCCAGATACGCAGTATTTT. Amino acids: CASSYSYGAPDTQYF.

This chain connects TRBV19 to TRBJ2-1; the D gene is possibly TRBD1 (6 bases). The CDR3 totals 15 residues. The germline CDR1 and CDR2 sequences are LNHDA and SQIVND (reference sequence). V dropped 4 bases and J dropped 8 bases, with 18 bases sitting between them. CDR3 DNA: TGTGCCAGTAGTACTACCGGGTCCCCAGGGGATGAGCAGTTCTTC. Its translation: CASSTTGSPGDEQFF.

The chain has TRBV7-9 and TRBJ1-2, with D unclear. The V gene's germline CDR1 is SEHNR and CDR2 FQNEAQ (reference sequence). Trimming left V 5 bases short and J 8 bases short, with 15 bases between. There are 13 residues in the CDR3. The CDR3: CASSPRTVGGYTF. CDR3 coding DNA: TGTGCCAGCAGCCCCCGTACGGTGGGGGGCTACACCTTC.

This clone was found once. V gene TRBV5-1 combines with J gene TRBJ2-5, with 14 bases matching TRBD2. Germline V CDR1 and CDR2: SGHRS, YFSETQ. The CDR3 has 17 residues. V shed 5 bases and J 2 bases; nucleotides not matched to a gene: 8. For the CDR3, the DNA is TGCGCCAGCAGTCCCGGGACTAGCGGGGGAATACAAGAGACCCAGTACTTC. Translation: CASSPGTSGGIQETQYF. Full variable domain (missing parts from reference TRBV5-1 and TRBJ2-5): KAGVTQTPRYLIKTRGQQVTLSCSPISGHRSVSWYQQTPGQGLQFLFEYFSETQRNKGNFPGRFSGRQFSNSRSEMNVSTLELGDSALYLCASSPGTSGGIQETQYFGPGTRLLVL.

The V and J genes are TRBV15 and TRBJ2-3; D possibly corresponds to TRBD1 (7 bases). CDR1 and CDR2 (germline): LNHNV, YYDKDF (reference sequence). The V and J ends lost 4 bases and 2 bases respectively, with 13 bases between them. The CDR3 runs to 15 residues. Written as DNA, the CDR3 is TGTGCCACCAGCACCGGAGGGGGCGTCACAGATACGCAGTATTTT. It specifies CATSTGGGVTDTQYF.

This chain links TRBV4-1 with TRBJ1-1; 7 bases agree with TRBD1. Trimming removed 5 bases from V and 1 base from J; junction bases left unmatched: 1. Looked up from germline, CDR1 is MGHRA and CDR2 is YSYEKL. The CDR3 extends over 13 amino acids. CDR3 in DNA: TGCGCCAGCAGCTACAGGGGGAACACTGAAGCTTTCTTT. It specifies CASSYRGNTEAFF.

The chain has TRBV2 and TRBJ1-3; 7 positions agree with TRBD1. There are 15 residues in the CDR3. Losses at the gene ends were 4 bases for V and 0 bases for J; bases not matched to a gene: 3. CDR1 and CDR2 from the germline V gene are SNHLY and FYNNEI. Written as DNA, the CDR3 is TGTGCCAGCAGTGTTCAGGGGGGCTCTGGAAACACCATATATTTT. Translating gives CASSVQGGSGNTIYF.

The chain couples TRBV7-9 to TRBJ1-2; D gene uncertain. The CDR3 has 12 residues. Germline CDR1 and CDR2: SEHNR and FQNEAQ (reference sequence). V gave up 2 bases and J gave up 8 bases, with 9 bases separating them. The CDR3 sequence: CASSLTARGYTF. The CDR3 nucleotides read TGTGCCAGCAGCTTAACAGCGAGGGGCTACACCTTC.

The chain has TRBV11-3 and TRBJ2-7, with D maybe TRBD2 (6 bases). The germline CDR1 and CDR2 sequences are SGHNT and YENEEA. The CDR3 runs to 14 residues. Between the trimmed V and J ends, which lost 5 bases and 2 bases, there was a span of 13 bases. The CDR3: CASSPVGGPYEQYF. For the CDR3, the DNA is TGTGCCAGCAGCCCCGTGGGGGGTCCCTACGAGCAGTACTTC.